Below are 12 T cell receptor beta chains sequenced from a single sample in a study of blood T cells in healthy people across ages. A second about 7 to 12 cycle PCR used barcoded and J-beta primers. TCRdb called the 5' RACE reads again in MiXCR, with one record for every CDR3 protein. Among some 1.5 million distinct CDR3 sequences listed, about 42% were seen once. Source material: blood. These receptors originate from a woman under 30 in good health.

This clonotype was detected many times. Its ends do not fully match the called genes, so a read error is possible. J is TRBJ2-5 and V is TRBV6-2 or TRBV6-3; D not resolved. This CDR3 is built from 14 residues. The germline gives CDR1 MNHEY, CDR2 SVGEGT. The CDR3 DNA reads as TGTGCCAGCAGGACTCAAGCAGACCAGGAGACCCAGTACTTC. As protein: CASRTQADQETQYF.

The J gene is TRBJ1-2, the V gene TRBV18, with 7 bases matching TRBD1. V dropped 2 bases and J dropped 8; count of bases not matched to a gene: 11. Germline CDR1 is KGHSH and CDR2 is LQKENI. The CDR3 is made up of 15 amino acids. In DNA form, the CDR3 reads TGTGCCAGCTCACCATCAAACGGGACAGACGGAGGCTACACCTTC. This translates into CASSPSNGTDGGYTF.

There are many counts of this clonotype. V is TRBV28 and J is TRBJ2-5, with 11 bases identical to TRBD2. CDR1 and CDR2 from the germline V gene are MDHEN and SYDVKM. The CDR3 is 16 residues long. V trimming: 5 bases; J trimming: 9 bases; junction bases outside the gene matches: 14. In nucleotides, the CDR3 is TGTGCCAGCAGTCTGGGGACTAGCGGAAAACCGGGGGCCCAGTACTTC. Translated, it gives CASSLGTSGKPGAQYF. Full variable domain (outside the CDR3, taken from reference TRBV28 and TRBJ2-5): DVKVTQSSRYLVKRTGEKVFLECVQDMDHENMFWYRQDPGLGLRLIYFSYDVKMKEKGDIPEGYSVSREKKERFSLILESASTNQTSMYLCASSLGTSGKPGAQYFGPGTRLLVL.

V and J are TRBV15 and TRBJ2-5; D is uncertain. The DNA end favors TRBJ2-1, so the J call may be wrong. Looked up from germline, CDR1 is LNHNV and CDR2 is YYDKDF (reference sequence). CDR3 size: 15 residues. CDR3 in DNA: TGTGCCACCAGCAGAGATGTGTCAAACCAAGAGACCCAGTTCTTC. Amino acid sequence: CATSRDVSNQETQFF.

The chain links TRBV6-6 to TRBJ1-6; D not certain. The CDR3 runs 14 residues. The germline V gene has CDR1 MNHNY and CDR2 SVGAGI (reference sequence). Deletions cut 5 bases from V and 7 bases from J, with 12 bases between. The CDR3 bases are TGTGCCAGCAGTGTGGCGGTACACAATTCACCCCTCCACTTT. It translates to CASSVAVHNSPLHF.

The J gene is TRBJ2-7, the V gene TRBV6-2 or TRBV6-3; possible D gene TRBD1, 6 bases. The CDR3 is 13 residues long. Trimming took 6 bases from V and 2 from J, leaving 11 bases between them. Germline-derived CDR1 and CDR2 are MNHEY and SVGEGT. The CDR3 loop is CASSWDITYEQYF. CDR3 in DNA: TGTGCCAGCAGCTGGGACATCACCTACGAGCAGTACTTC.

This chain's CDR3 is CASGGVNTDTQYF. The CDR3 DNA follows: TGCGCCAGCGGGGGTGTCAACACAGATACGCAGTATTTT. The V call is TRBV5-1, the J call TRBJ2-3; D assignment may be TRBD1 or TRBD2 (5 bases each). The CDR3 contains 13 residues. V lost 7 bases and J lost 2, with 11 bases in between. CDR1 and CDR2 (germline): SGHRS, YFSETQ.

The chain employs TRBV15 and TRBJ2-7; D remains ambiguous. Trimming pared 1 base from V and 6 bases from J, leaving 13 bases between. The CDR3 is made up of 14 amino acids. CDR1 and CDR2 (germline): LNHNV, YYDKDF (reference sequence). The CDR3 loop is CATSRARSSSEQYF. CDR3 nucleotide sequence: TGTGCCACCAGCAGAGCACGTTCAAGTAGCGAGCAGTACTTC.

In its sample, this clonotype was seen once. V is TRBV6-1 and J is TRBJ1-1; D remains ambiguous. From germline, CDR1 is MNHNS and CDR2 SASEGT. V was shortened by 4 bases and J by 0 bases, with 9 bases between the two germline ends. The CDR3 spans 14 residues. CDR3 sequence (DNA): TGTGCCAGCAGTGTTGGGTACGTGAACACTGAAGCTTTCTTT. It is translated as CASSVGYVNTEAFF.

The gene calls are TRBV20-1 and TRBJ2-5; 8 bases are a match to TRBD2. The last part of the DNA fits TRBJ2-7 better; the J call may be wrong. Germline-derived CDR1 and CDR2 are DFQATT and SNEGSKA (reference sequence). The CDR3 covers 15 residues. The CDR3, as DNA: TGCAGTGCTAGGAACCCCAGCGGGAGCATTTACGAGCAGTACTTC. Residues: CSARNPSGSIYEQYF.

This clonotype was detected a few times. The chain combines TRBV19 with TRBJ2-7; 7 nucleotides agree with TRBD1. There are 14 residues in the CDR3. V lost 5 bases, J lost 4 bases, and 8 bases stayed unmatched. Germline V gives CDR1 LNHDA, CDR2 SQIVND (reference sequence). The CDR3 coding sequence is TGTGCCAGTAGTGCCCTAGGGGGACAGTACGAGCAGTACTTC. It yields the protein CASSALGGQYEQYF.

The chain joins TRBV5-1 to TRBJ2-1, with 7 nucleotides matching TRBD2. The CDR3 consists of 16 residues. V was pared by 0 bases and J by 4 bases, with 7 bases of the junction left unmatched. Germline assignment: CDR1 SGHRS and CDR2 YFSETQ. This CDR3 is CASSLVGTGGYNEQFF. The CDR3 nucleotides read TGCGCCAGCAGCTTGGTGGGTACCGGGGGGTACAATGAGCAGTTCTTC.